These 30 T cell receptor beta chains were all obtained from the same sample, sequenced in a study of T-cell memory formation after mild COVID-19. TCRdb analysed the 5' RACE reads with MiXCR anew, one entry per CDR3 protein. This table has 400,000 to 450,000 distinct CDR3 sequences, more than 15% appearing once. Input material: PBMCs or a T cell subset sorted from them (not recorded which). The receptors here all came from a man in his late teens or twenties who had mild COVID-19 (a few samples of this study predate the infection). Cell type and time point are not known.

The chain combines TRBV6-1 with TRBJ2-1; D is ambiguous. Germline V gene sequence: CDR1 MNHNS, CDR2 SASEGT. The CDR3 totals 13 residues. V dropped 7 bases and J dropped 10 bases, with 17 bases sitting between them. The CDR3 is CASMTLGASEQFF. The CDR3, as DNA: TGTGCCAGCATGACCTTGGGCGCCTCGGAGCAGTTCTTC.

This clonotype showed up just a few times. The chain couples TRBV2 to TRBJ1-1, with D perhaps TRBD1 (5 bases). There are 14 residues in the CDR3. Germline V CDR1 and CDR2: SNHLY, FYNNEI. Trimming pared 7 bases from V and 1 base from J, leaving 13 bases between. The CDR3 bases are TGTGCCAGCATGGCCCGGGGACGGAACACTGAAGCTTTCTTT. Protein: CASMARGRNTEAFF.

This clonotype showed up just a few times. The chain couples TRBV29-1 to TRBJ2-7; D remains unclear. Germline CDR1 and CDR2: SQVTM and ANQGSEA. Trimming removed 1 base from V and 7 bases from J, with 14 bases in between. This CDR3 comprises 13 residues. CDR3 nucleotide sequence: TGCAGCGTTGAAGGGGTAACCCAAAGGGAGCAGTACTTC. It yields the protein CSVEGVTQREQYF.

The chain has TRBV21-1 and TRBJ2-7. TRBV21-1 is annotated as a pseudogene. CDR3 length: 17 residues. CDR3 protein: CASSPYHPGRGSYEQYV. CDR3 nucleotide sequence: TGTGCCAGCAGCCCGTACCATCCAGGAAGAGGATCCTACGAGCAGTACGTC.

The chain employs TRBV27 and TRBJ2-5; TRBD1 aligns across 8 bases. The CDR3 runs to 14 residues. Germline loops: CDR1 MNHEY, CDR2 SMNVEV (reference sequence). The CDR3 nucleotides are TGTGCAGCCGGCCGACAGGGGCTGCAAGAGACCCAGTACTTC. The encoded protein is CAAGRQGLQETQYF.

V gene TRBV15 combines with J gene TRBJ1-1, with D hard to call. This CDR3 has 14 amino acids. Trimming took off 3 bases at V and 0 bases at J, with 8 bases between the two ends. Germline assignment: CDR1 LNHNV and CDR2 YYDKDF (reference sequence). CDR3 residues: CATSRETLNTEAFF. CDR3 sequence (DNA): TGTGCCACCAGCAGGGAAACACTGAACACTGAAGCTTTCTTT.

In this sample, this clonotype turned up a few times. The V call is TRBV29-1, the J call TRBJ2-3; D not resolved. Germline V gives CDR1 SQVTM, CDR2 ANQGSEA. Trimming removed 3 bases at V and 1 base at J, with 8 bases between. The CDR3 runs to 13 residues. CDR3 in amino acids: CSVDSTGTDTQYF. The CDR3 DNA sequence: TGCAGCGTTGATAGCACAGGCACAGATACGCAGTATTTT.

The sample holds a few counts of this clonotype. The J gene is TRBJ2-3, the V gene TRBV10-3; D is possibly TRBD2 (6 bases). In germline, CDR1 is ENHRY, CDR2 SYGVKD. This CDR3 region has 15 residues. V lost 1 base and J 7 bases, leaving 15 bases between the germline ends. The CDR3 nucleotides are TGTGCCATCAGTGAGTTGGACTACCATGGGTATACGCAGTATTTT. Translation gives CAISELDYHGYTQYF.

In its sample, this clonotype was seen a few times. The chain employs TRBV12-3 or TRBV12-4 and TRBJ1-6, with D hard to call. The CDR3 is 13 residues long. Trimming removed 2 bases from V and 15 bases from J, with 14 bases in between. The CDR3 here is CASSLHLATILHF. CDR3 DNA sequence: TGTGCCAGCAGTTTACATTTGGCGACCATCCTCCACTTT.

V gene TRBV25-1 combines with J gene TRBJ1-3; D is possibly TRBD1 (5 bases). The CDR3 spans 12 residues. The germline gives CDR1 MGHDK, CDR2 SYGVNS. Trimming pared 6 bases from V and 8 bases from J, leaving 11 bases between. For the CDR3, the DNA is TGTGCCAGCAGCGCGACAGAGGACACCATATATTTT. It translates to CASSATEDTIYF.

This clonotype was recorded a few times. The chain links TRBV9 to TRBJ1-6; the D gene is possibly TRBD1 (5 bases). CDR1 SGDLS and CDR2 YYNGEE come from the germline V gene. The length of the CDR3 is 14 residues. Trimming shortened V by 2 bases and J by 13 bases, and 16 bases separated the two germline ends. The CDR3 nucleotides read TGTGCCAGCAGCGTTGGGACTGGGGAGGTTCCCCTCCACTTT. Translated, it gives CASSVGTGEVPLHF. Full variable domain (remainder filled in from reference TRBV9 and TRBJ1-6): DSGVTQTPKHLITATGQRVTLRCSPRSGDLSVYWYQQSLDQGLQFLIQYYNGEERAKGNILERFSAQQFPDLHSELNLSSLELGDSALYFCASSVGTGEVPLHFGNGTRLTVT.

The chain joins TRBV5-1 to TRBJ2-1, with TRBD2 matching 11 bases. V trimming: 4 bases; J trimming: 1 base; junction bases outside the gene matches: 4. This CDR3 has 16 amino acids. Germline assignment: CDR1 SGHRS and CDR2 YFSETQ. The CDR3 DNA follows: TGCGCCAGCAGCGGACTAGCGGGCGCATCCTACAATGAGCAGTTCTTC. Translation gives CASSGLAGASYNEQFF.

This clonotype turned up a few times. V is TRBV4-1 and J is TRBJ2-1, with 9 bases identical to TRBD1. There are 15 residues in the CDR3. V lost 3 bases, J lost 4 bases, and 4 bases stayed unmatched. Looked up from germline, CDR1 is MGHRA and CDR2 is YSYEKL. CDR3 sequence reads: CASSQRTGAYNEQFF. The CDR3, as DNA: TGCGCCAGCAGCCAGAGGACAGGGGCATACAATGAGCAGTTCTTC.

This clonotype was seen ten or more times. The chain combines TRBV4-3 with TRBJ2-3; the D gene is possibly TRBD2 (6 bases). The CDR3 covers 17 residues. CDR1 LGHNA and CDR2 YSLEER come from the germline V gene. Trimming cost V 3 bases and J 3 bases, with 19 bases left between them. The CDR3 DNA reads TGCGCCAGCAGCCAGTCCGTCCGCGGGGCCGCGACAGATACGCAGTATTTT. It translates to CASSQSVRGAATDTQYF.

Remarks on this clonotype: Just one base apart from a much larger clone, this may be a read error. The CDR3 bases are TGCGCCAGCATCTTGGCCTGGGGGGGCGATACGCAGTATTTT. Protein product: CASILAWGGDTQYF. This chain uses TRBV5-1 with TRBJ2-3; weak D call: TRBD2 (7 bases). The germline V gene encodes CDR1 SGHRS and CDR2 YFSETQ. The CDR3 totals 14 residues.

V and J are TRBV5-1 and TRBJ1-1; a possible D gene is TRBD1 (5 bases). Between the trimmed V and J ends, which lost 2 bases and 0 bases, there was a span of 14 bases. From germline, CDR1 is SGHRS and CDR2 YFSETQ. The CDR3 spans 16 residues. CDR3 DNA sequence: TGCGCCAGCAGCTTTCTGGGACCCGGCCTGAACACTGAAGCTTTCTTT. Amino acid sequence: CASSFLGPGLNTEAFF.

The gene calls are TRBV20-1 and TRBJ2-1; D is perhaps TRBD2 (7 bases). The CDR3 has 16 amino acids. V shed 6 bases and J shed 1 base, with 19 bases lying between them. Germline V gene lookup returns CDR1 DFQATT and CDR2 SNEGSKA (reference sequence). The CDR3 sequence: CSARPFGGLSYNEQFF. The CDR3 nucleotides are TGCAGTGCAAGACCCTTCGGGGGGCTTTCCTACAATGAGCAGTTCTTC.

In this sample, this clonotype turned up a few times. Here the CDR3 DNA reads TGCGCCAGCAGCGGCCTCAGACAGGGGGCTTGGGATGAGCAGTTCTTC. Protein product: CASSGLRQGAWDEQFF. The V gene is TRBV5-1, the J gene TRBJ2-1; TRBD1 aligns across 10 bases. With V trimmed by 4 bases and J by 8 bases, 12 bases remained unmatched. This CDR3 spans 16 amino acids. The germline V gene encodes CDR1 SGHRS and CDR2 YFSETQ.

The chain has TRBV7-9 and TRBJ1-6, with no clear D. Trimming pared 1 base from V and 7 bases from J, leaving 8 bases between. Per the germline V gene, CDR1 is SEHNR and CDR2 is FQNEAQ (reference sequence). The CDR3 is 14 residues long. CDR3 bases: TGTGCCAGCAGCTTAGGGGAATGGAATTCACCCCTCCACTTT. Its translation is CASSLGEWNSPLHF.

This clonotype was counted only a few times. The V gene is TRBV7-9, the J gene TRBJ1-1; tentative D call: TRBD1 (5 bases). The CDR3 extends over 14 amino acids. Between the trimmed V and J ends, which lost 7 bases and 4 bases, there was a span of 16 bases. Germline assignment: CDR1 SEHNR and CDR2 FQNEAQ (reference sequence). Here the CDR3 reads CASTQLRRATEAFF. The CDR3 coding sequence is TGTGCCAGCACCCAACTCCGCAGGGCCACTGAAGCTTTCTTT.

The CDR3 bases are TGCAGTGCTAGGGGCTATACAGATACGCAGTATTTT. It translates to CSARGYTDTQYF. This chain joins TRBV20-1 and TRBJ2-3, with D unresolved. Germline V gene sequence: CDR1 DFQATT, CDR2 SNEGSKA (reference sequence). V was clipped by 3 bases and J by 3 bases, with 7 bases between them. The CDR3 consists of 12 residues.

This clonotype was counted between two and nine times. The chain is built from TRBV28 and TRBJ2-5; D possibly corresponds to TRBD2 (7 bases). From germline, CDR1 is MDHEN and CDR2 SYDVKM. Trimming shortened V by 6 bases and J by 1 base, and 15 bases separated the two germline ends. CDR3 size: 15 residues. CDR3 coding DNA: TGTGCCAGCAGCATAGGGGGGGGCCTCCAAGAGACCCAGTACTTC. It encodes CASSIGGGLQETQYF.

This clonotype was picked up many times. In DNA form, the CDR3 reads TGTGCCAGCAGCTTATACCCACTAGCGGGGGTCACAGATACGCAGTATTTT. It encodes CASSLYPLAGVTDTQYF. The V and J genes are TRBV7-2 and TRBJ2-3, with TRBD2 matching over 11 bases. This CDR3 comprises 17 residues. With V trimmed by 2 bases and J by 2 bases, 6 bases remained unmatched. Looked up from germline, CDR1 is SGHTA and CDR2 is FQGNSA.

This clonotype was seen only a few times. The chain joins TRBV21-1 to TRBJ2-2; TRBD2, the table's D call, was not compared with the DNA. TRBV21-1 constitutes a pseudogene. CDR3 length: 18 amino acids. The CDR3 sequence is CASSKSPGSGWNTGELFF. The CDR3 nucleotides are TGTGCCAGCAGCAAATCTCCAGGAAGCGGGTGGAACACCGGGGAGCTGTTTTTT.

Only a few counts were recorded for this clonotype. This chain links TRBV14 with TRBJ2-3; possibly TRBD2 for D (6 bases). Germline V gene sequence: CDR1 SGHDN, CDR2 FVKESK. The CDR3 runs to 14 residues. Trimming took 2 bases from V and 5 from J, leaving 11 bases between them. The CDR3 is CASSQTWRGDTQYF. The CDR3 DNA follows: TGTGCCAGCAGCCAAACGTGGAGGGGAGATACGCAGTATTTT.

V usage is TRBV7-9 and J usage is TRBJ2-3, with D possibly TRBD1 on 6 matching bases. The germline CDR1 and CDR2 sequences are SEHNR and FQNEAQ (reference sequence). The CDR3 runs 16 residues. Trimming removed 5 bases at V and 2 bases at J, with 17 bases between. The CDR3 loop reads CASSLNREPNTDTQYF. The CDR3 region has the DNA TGTGCCAGCAGCCTAAACAGGGAACCTAACACAGATACGCAGTATTTT.

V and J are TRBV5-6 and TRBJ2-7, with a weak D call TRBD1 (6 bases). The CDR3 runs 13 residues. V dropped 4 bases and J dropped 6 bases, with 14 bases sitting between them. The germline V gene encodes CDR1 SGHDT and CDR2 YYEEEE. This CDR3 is CASSPEGVGEQYF. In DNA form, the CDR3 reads TGTGCCAGCAGCCCCGAGGGGGTCGGCGAGCAGTACTTC. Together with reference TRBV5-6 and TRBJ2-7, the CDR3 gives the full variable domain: DAGVTQSPTHLIKTRGQQVTLRCSPKSGHDTVSWYQQALGQGPQFIFQYYEEEERQRGNFPDRFSGHQFPNYSSELNVNALLLGDSALYLCASSPEGVGEQYFGPGTRLTVT.

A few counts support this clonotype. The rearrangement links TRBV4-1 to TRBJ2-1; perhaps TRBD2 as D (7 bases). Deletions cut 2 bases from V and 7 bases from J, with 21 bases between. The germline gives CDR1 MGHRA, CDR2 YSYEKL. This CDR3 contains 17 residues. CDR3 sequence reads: CASSQPSRRGPGNEQFF. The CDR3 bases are TGCGCCAGCAGCCAACCTAGCCGGCGGGGGCCCGGTAATGAGCAGTTCTTC.

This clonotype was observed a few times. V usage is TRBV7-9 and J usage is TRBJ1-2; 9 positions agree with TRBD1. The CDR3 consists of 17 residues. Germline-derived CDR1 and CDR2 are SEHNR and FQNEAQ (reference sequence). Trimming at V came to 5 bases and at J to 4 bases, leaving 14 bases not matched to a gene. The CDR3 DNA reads TGTGCCAGCAGCCCCCGCGGGGGACAGGGCGTCCCCTATGGCTACACCTTC. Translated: CASSPRGGQGVPYGYTF.

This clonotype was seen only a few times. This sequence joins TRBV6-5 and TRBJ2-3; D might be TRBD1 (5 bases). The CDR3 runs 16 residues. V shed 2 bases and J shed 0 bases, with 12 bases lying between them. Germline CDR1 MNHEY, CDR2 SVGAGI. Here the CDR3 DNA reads TGTGCCAGCAGTTACGGGGCACCCGACAGCACAGATACGCAGTATTTT. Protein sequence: CASSYGAPDSTDTQYF.